This T cell receptor beta chain is drawn from a study of T cells in Graves' hyperthyroidism and ophthalmopathy. RNA transcripts were the template for amplifying TCR beta CDR3 regions. The HTBI primer set drove a first-round RT-PCR of the TCR CDR3. A single record per CDR3 protein comes from TCRdb applying MiXCR to the multiplex PCR reads. The data show roughly 420,000 distinct CDR3 sequences, roughly 13% seen once. Disease duration under 2 months; hyperthyroidism patients were aged 18 to 65. The CDR3 loop spans 13 amino acids. Between the trimmed V and J ends, which lost 1 base and 9 bases, there was a span of 10 bases. A few counts support this clonotype.

The chain uses TRBV12-3 or TRBV12-4 and TRBJ2-1; D call uncertain. The TCR was taken from a woman aged 18 to 35 with Graves' hyperthyroidism. Sequencing used blood. The CDR3 nucleotides are TGTGCCAGCAGTTTAGGGCTAGTTGTTGAGCAGTTCTTC. As protein: CASSLGLVVEQFF.